The entry that follows covers one T cell receptor beta chain sequence. The read comes to an end 3 residues before the CDR3 does, leaving the germline J gene to fill in the end. Clones were sequenced by immunoSEQ multiplex PCR, and TCRdb holds only the in-frame ones, with some missing. This table holds roughly 50,000 clones. The data were taken from a study of Tregs in tolerant kidney transplant recipients. The germline V gene encodes CDR1 KGHSH and CDR2 LQKENI. The CDR3 consists of 16 residues. The V gene lost 3 bases and the J gene lost 9 bases, with 18 bases spanning the gap. The chain joins TRBV18 to TRBJ1-6; no reliable D call. The source was CD4+ T cells from blood, collected before the transplant. The receptor was isolated from a human donor who received a combined kidney and bone marrow transplant. CDR3 DNA, as far as it was read: TGTGCCAGCTCACCGCCACTAAAGGCGGGTGGTTCACCC. Translated: CASSPPLKAGGSP. The whole CDR3 is CASSPPLKAGGSPLHF.